This T cell receptor (beta chain) was sequenced in a study of blood T cell repertoires in COVID-19. The wider study: Specimens from acute and convalescent COVID-19 originated in the United States, Italy and Spain. From T cells, B-cell-depleted T cells, or PBMCs came the material, which was cDNA or gDNA.

Original handling: Estimated nucleated cell counts came from reference gene primer amplification. Assay: immunoSEQ multiplex PCR; the TCRdb copy retains only in-frame clones and omits some. D and trimming come from the DNA, and the V and J calls and clone size come from that table. The sample gives roughly 220,000 clones, 84% of which show up once; about 20% is in the top ten. This clone was recorded once. CDR3 length equals 15 residues. Germline-derived CDR1 and CDR2 are GTSNPN and SVGIG (reference sequence). V trimming: 3 bases; J trimming: 2 bases; junction bases outside the gene matches: 8. The specimen was peripheral blood. This TCR was recovered from a man aged 25-45 years with active or convalescent COVID-19. This sequence joins TRBV30 and TRBJ2-5; TRBD2 matches at 8 bases. CDR3 protein: CAWSLPGLGQETQYF. The CDR3 region has the DNA TGTGCCTGGAGCTTACCGGGACTAGGTCAAGAGACCCAGTACTTC.